This TCR beta chain was observed in a study of follicular helper T cells after annual influenza vaccination. The study's findings and limits: Yearly vaccinations repeatedly recalled conserved clonotypes in ICOS+CD38+ cTfh.

Of note for this clone: Its matching antigen is unknown.

TCRB sequencing was done at Survey resolution level. Clones were read by immunoSEQ multiplex PCR, and TCRdb kept only the in-frame ones, dropping some. This repertoire shows 2,000 to 3,000 clones, approximately 86% found once; its top ten account for approximately 2.5%. Time point given: 2014-2015 season, pre-vaccination. Donors with HIV/AIDS, active malignancy, immunomodulators or active illness were excluded. Each time point used about 40 to 100 mL of blood. Germline V gene lookup returns CDR1 SGHDN and CDR2 FVKESK. Trimming took off 0 bases at V and 7 bases at J, with 10 bases between the two ends. The CDR3 is made up of 13 amino acids.

This TCR was sampled from an adult who received the influenza vaccine. V usage is TRBV14 and J usage is TRBJ2-7; possible D gene TRBD2, 5 bases. Sequenced material: CXCR5+ CD38+ circulating T follicular helper cells from blood, taken on the day of influenza vaccination. Stated subset: circulating Tfh, non-naive CD4+CXCR5+PD-1+ (ICOS+CD38+ or ICOS-CD38-). The CDR3 sequence: CASSQDLSGEQYF. Here the CDR3 DNA reads TGTGCCAGCAGCCAAGATTTATCGGGGGAGCAGTACTTC.